The 11 T cell receptor beta chains given below trace back to one sample, sequenced in a study of T cells in Graves' hyperthyroidism and ophthalmopathy. Amplified regions were TCR beta CDR3 sequences from RNA transcripts. HTBI primers were used for first-round RT-PCR of the TCR CDR3. MiXCR, run by TCRdb on the multiplex PCR reads, gives a single entry per CDR3 protein. The sample holds roughly 200,000 distinct CDR3 sequences; 17% are singletons and the top ten take about 56%. Input material: blood. Source of these receptors: a woman between 50 and 59 years old with Graves' hyperthyroidism.

This clonotype was observed a few times. V is TRBV29-1 and J is TRBJ2-1, with 8 nucleotides matching TRBD1. The CDR3 runs 14 residues. V lost 5 bases to trimming and J lost 5 bases; unmatched junction nucleotides: 8. Germline V gives CDR1 SQVTM, CDR2 ANQGSEA. CDR3 loop: CSVLPGQENNEQFF. In DNA, the CDR3 is TGCAGCGTTTTACCGGGACAGGAAAACAATGAGCAGTTCTTC.

This clonotype has ten or more counts. The CDR3 DNA follows: TGTGCCAGCAGTCCCCCGTTCGAAAGGGATACGCAGTATTTT. It yields the protein CASSPPFERDTQYF. This sequence joins TRBV12-3 or TRBV12-4 and TRBJ2-3, with D hard to call. This CDR3 has 14 residues. Trimming left V 5 bases short and J 6 bases short, with 15 bases between.

V usage is TRBV27 and J usage is TRBJ2-1; D may correspond to TRBD1 or TRBD2 (5 bases each). Germline CDR1 is MNHEY and CDR2 is SMNVEV (reference sequence). V gave up 8 bases and J gave up 2 bases, with 16 bases separating them. The length of the CDR3 is 15 residues. CDR3 loop: CASRDPRTAYNEQFF. Here the CDR3 DNA reads TGTGCCAGCCGGGACCCCCGCACAGCCTACAATGAGCAGTTCTTC.

Ten or more counts support this clonotype. The V and J genes are TRBV3-1 and TRBJ2-3; 12 bases are shared with TRBD2. CDR1 and CDR2 from the germline V gene are LGHDT and YNNKEL (reference sequence). The CDR3 has 17 amino acids. Unmatched junction bases numbered 5, after V lost 0 bases and J lost 4 bases. As DNA, the CDR3 is TGTGCCAGCAGCCAAGAGCTAGCGGGAGGGCCCTCAGATACGCAGTATTTT. Translated, it gives CASSQELAGGPSDTQYF.

In its sample, this clonotype was seen many times. The chain links TRBV6-2 or TRBV6-3 to TRBJ2-7; 7 bases align to TRBD2. This CDR3 comprises 14 residues. Germline values: CDR1 MNHEY, CDR2 SVGEGT. The V and J ends lost 0 bases and 6 bases, in that order; junction bases with no gene match: 5. The DNA of the CDR3 is TGTGCCAGCAGTTACTCGAGACTAGCCAGCGAGCAGTACTTC. This translates into CASSYSRLASEQYF.

The chain uses TRBV5-5 and TRBJ1-4; TRBD1 aligns across 7 bases. Germline CDR1 is SGHKS and CDR2 is YYEKEE (reference sequence). J was trimmed by 6 bases and V by 0 bases; bases with no gene match: 5. This CDR3 has 15 residues. Written as DNA, the CDR3 is TGTGCCAGCAGCTTGGGGACAGGCGGCCATGAAAAACTGTTTTTT. Protein product: CASSLGTGGHEKLFF.

This clonotype was counted ten times or more. The chain employs TRBV20-1 and TRBJ2-1; 9 bases line up with TRBD2. Looked up from germline, CDR1 is DFQATT and CDR2 is SNEGSKA (reference sequence). V lost 2 bases and J lost 4; bases outside the gene matches: 6. The CDR3 is 15 amino acids. The CDR3 sequence is CSARPPSGVYNEQFF. The CDR3 region has the DNA TGCAGTGCTAGACCACCTAGCGGGGTATACAATGAGCAGTTCTTC.

This clonotype appeared many times. J is TRBJ2-5 and V is TRBV7-9; D gene unclear. With 1 base removed from V and 1 base from J, the gap between germline ends came to 16 bases. This CDR3 region has 17 residues. Germline V lookup: CDR1 SEHNR, CDR2 FQNEAQ (reference sequence). CDR3 sequence: CASSLGVYADIQETQYF. The CDR3 DNA sequence: TGTGCCAGCAGCTTAGGGGTTTATGCGGATATCCAAGAGACCCAGTACTTC. Full variable domain (outside the CDR3, taken from reference TRBV7-9 and TRBJ2-5): DTGVSQNPRHKITKRGQNVTFRCDPISEHNRLYWYRQTLGQGPEFLTYFQNEAQLEKSRLLSDRFSAERPKGSFSTLEIQRTEQGDSAMYLCASSLGVYADIQETQYFGPGTRLLVL.

This clonotype was counted ten times or more. The chain joins TRBV3-1 to TRBJ1-1, with 8 bases matching TRBD1. Germline V gives CDR1 LGHDT, CDR2 YNNKEL (reference sequence). The CDR3 is 15 residues long. J was trimmed by 6 bases and V by 3 bases; bases with no gene match: 9. The CDR3 DNA follows: TGTGCCAGCAGCCAGGCCGACCAGGGGGCCGCTGAAGCTTTCTTT. Translated: CASSQADQGAAEAFF.

There are many counts of this clonotype. The J gene is TRBJ2-1, the V gene TRBV3-1, with D unclear. Germline CDR1 reads LGHDT; CDR2 reads YNNKEL (reference sequence). V shed 1 base and J shed 0 bases, with 13 bases lying between them. The CDR3 is 17 residues long. DNA of the CDR3: TGTGCCAGCAGCCAAGCCCGTTTCAAGAGCTCCTACAATGAGCAGTTCTTC. Translated, it gives CASSQARFKSSYNEQFF.

The sample holds many counts of this clonotype. The junction and the germline gene differ at one end; a read error may be behind it. This chain joins TRBV5-1 and TRBJ2-5; TRBD2 matches 7 bases. CDR3 length equals 12 residues. Germline CDR1 is SGHRS and CDR2 is YFSETQ. CDR3 residues: CASSLAEETQYF. As DNA, the CDR3 is TGTGCCAGCAGTCTAGCGGAAGAGACCCAGTACTTC.